The 22 T cell receptor beta chains reported below all come from one sample, sequenced in a study of beta chain features in type 1 diabetes. Isolated RNA was reverse transcribed in full, so expressed TCRB transcripts were sequenced. Assay: immunoSEQ multiplex PCR; the TCRdb copy retains only in-frame clones and omits some. Among some 240,000 clones, around 9.9% were seen once, and the ten largest hold 1% to 1.5%. Sequenced sample: central memory CD4+ T cells from blood. Receptor source: a man aged 18 to 30 in good health.

This clone was observed a handful of times. The chain joins TRBV7-3 to TRBJ2-1; 9 bases match TRBD1. Looked up from germline, CDR1 is SGHTA and CDR2 is FQGTGA. The CDR3 has 13 residues. V lost 4 bases to trimming and J lost 7 bases; unmatched junction nucleotides: 2. The DNA of the CDR3 is TGTGCCAGCAGCTACGGGACAGGGAATGAGCAGTTCTTC. Translating it yields CASSYGTGNEQFF.

The V and J genes are TRBV28 and TRBJ2-7; 8 positions agree with TRBD2. Germline V gives CDR1 MDHEN, CDR2 SYDVKM. Unmatched junction bases numbered 8, after V lost 5 bases and J lost 11 bases. The CDR3 totals 12 residues. The CDR3 loop is CASSPRAGEEYF. The CDR3 DNA follows: TGTGCCAGCAGTCCTCGAGCGGGAGAAGAGTACTTC. The full variable domain, completed using reference TRBV28 and TRBJ2-7, is DVKVTQSSRYLVKRTGEKVFLECVQDMDHENMFWYRQDPGLGLRLIYFSYDVKMKEKGDIPEGYSVSREKKERFSLILESASTNQTSMYLCASSPRAGEEYFGPGTRLTVT.

Details on this clone: Other DNA sequences in this specimen translate into the identical CDR3. The chain uses TRBV30 and TRBJ2-7, with TRBD2 as a possible D gene (6 bases). Germline CDR1 and CDR2: GTSNPN and SVGIG (reference sequence). The CDR3 loop spans 14 amino acids. The germline V and J ends were trimmed by 0 bases and 0 bases, with 9 bases remaining between them. CDR3 residues: CAWSVGGNSYEQYF. The CDR3 DNA reads as TGTGCCTGGAGTGTAGGCGGGAACTCCTACGAGCAGTACTTC.

This chain links TRBV4-3 with TRBJ1-1; D ambiguous. The V and J ends lost 1 base and 1 base respectively, with 7 bases between them. Germline V gives CDR1 LGHNA, CDR2 YSLEER. This CDR3 has 14 amino acids. The DNA for the CDR3 is TGCGCCAGCAGCCAAGTTGCACGGAACACTGAAGCTTTCTTT. Translated: CASSQVARNTEAFF.

The V gene is TRBV27, the J gene TRBJ1-2; no reliable D call. The CDR3 extends over 12 amino acids. With 2 bases removed from V and 5 bases from J, the gap between germline ends came to 6 bases. CDR1 is MNHEY, CDR2 SMNVEV, per germline (reference sequence). The CDR3, as DNA: TGTGCCAGCAGTTTAAAGGGTTATGGCTACACCTTC. Its protein product is CASSLKGYGYTF.

This clone appeared a few times. V usage is TRBV14 and J usage is TRBJ2-1, with 11 bases lining up with TRBD2. The CDR3 loop spans 17 amino acids. Germline lookup yields CDR1 SGHDN and CDR2 FVKESK. Trimming at V came to 3 bases and at J to 2 bases, leaving 6 bases not matched to a gene. The CDR3 DNA sequence: TGTGCCAGCAGCCAGGGACTAGCGGCCATAACCTACAATGAGCAGTTCTTC. Residues: CASSQGLAAITYNEQFF.

The chain couples TRBV15 to TRBJ1-2; D unclear. This CDR3 contains 18 residues. The V end lost 0 bases, the J end lost 0 bases, and 17 bases lay between the germline ends. CDR1 LNHNV and CDR2 YYDKDF come from the germline V gene (reference sequence). The CDR3 region has the DNA TGTGCCACCAGCAGAGATACGAAGGTGCTAAGAGCTAACTATGGCTACACCTTC. Its protein product is CATSRDTKVLRANYGYTF.

This clone was observed a handful of times. The junction does not match germline at one end; this may be a read error. V usage is TRBV5-1 and J usage is TRBJ2-1; 13 bases are shared with TRBD2. Germline CDR1 SGHRS, CDR2 YFSETQ. The CDR3 extends over 18 amino acids. The CDR3 DNA follows: TGCGACAGCAGCTCCACAATCCTCGGGACTAGCGGGAACAATGAGCAGTTCTTC. This translates into CDSSSTILGTSGNNEQFF.

This chain links TRBV11-1 with TRBJ2-7; D might be TRBD1 or TRBD2, each matching 5 bases. The CDR3 covers 15 residues. Per germline, CDR1 SGHAT and CDR2 FQDESV (reference sequence). Trimming stripped 3 bases from V and 4 bases from J, with 16 bases between. The CDR3 spells CASSFDPRGEYEQYF. The CDR3 DNA sequence: TGTGCCAGCAGCTTCGACCCTCGAGGGGAGTACGAGCAGTACTTC.

This clone was seen only a few times. The chain recombines TRBV7-9 with TRBJ1-4; D call uncertain. Germline V gives CDR1 SEHNR, CDR2 FQNEAQ (reference sequence). The germline V and J ends were trimmed by 4 bases and 6 bases, with 9 bases remaining between them. This CDR3 region has 13 residues. The CDR3 DNA reads TGTGCCAGCAGCTATTATGGGGATGAAAAACTGTTTTTT. It encodes CASSYYGDEKLFF.

This clone has at least ten counts. The chain recombines TRBV6-6 with TRBJ2-5, with D hard to call. The CDR3 consists of 12 residues. Germline V CDR1 and CDR2: MNHNY, SVGAGI (reference sequence). The V end was cut by 2 bases, the J end by 5 bases, with 6 bases between. The CDR3 is CASSYGPETQYF. CDR3 DNA: TGTGCCAGCAGTTACGGACCGGAGACCCAGTACTTC.

This clone has a handful of counts. The V gene is TRBV7-9, the J gene TRBJ1-1, with D possibly TRBD1 on 5 matching bases. The CDR3 runs 14 residues. V gave up 3 bases and J gave up 3 bases, with 11 bases separating them. Germline V gene data show CDR1 as SEHNR and CDR2 as FQNEAQ (reference sequence). Here the CDR3 DNA reads TGTGCCAGCAGCTTCTCAGGGATTCACACTGAAGCTTTCTTT. As protein: CASSFSGIHTEAFF.

This clone was recorded a few times. The V call is TRBV29-1, the J call TRBJ2-5; 7 bases line up with TRBD1. Trimming removed 6 bases from V and 5 bases from J; junction bases left unmatched: 12. This CDR3 has 14 amino acids. The V gene's germline CDR1 is SQVTM and CDR2 ANQGSEA. CDR3 sequence reads: CSVTKGAGRETQYF. CDR3 coding DNA: TGCAGCGTGACGAAGGGGGCGGGCAGGGAGACCCAGTACTTC.

V gene TRBV4-1 combines with J gene TRBJ2-1; 13 bases line up with TRBD2. The germline gives CDR1 MGHRA, CDR2 YSYEKL. Trimming took 8 bases from V and 8 from J; bases not matched to a gene: 6. This CDR3 contains 14 residues. The CDR3 region is CASAGLAGVHEQFF. DNA for the CDR3: TGCGCCAGCGCAGGACTAGCGGGAGTTCATGAGCAGTTCTTC.

The chain carries TRBV9 and TRBJ2-3; D unresolved. V was pared by 1 base and J by 7 bases, with 4 bases between. Germline V gives CDR1 SGDLS, CDR2 YYNGEE. The CDR3 loop spans 11 amino acids. CDR3 bases: TGTGCCAGCAGCGTAACGTATACGCAGTATTTT. Protein: CASSVTYTQYF.

In this sample, this clone turned up a few times. Here the CDR3 DNA reads TGTGCCAGCTCGGCCAACAACGGTGAGACCCAGTACTTC. This translates into CASSANNGETQYF. The chain combines TRBV18 with TRBJ2-5; D not resolved. In germline, CDR1 is KGHSH, CDR2 LQKENI. CDR3 length: 13 amino acids. V shed 6 bases and J shed 5 bases, with 13 bases lying between them.

This clone was seen more than once but under ten times. A much larger clone is a single base away; this may be a read error. The V call is TRBV6-5, the J call TRBJ1-1; D gene ambiguous. Trimming left V 4 bases short and J 0 bases short, with 3 bases between. CDR3 length: 12 amino acids. CDR1 is MNHEY, CDR2 SVGAGI, per germline. In nucleotides, the CDR3 is TGTGCCAGCAGTTTAATGAACACTGAAGCTTTCTTT. Amino acids: CASSLMNTEAFF.

The J gene is TRBJ2-3, the V gene TRBV4-2; tentatively, D is TRBD1 (6 bases). V shed 1 base and J shed 3 bases, with 17 bases lying between them. The CDR3 totals 17 residues. Per the germline V gene, CDR1 is LGHNA and CDR2 is YNFKEQ. The CDR3 DNA is TGTGCCAGCAGCCAAGTACGCTTGGGGCAGGGGACAGATACGCAGTATTTT. Protein product: CASSQVRLGQGTDTQYF.

This clone was detected a few times. This chain links TRBV18 with TRBJ2-7; the match to TRBD2 covers 7 bases. The CDR3 is 16 residues long. Trimming at V came to 3 bases and at J to 0 bases, leaving 8 bases not matched to a gene. Germline V gene sequence: CDR1 KGHSH, CDR2 LQKENI. CDR3 coding DNA: TGTGCCAGCTCACCGGGAGGGAGTCTGCACTCCTACGAGCAGTACTTC. This sequence encodes CASSPGGSLHSYEQYF.

This chain joins TRBV28 and TRBJ2-5; a possible D gene is TRBD1 (6 bases). Trimming left V 11 bases short and J 6 bases short, with 19 bases between. Germline V lookup: CDR1 MDHEN, CDR2 SYDVKM. CDR3 length equals 13 residues. CDR3 region: CAGALAGAKTQYF. The CDR3 region has the DNA TGTGCCGGCGCCCTCGCAGGGGCCAAGACCCAGTACTTC.

This clone was counted only a few times. J is TRBJ1-5 and V is TRBV19, with D possibly being TRBD1 (6 bases). CDR3 length: 14 amino acids. Germline V gene sequence: CDR1 LNHDA, CDR2 SQIVND (reference sequence). Deletions cut 3 bases from V and 5 bases from J, with 11 bases between. In DNA form, the CDR3 reads TGTGCCAGTAGTATGGACAGTGGGGATCAGCCCCAGCATTTT. This sequence encodes CASSMDSGDQPQHF.

The V and J genes are TRBV4-2 and TRBJ1-5; 9 nucleotides match TRBD1. Germline loops: CDR1 LGHNA, CDR2 YNFKEQ. This CDR3 contains 17 residues. V shed 4 bases, J shed 3 bases, and the junction held 10 bases outside the gene matches. The CDR3 loop reads CASSLTDRGPNNQPQHF. CDR3 DNA: TGTGCCAGCAGCCTTACGGACAGGGGACCCAACAATCAGCCCCAGCATTTT.